One sample yielded the 30 T cell receptor beta chains listed below, sequenced in a study of cytomegalovirus exposure and HLA in healthy donors. Use of 60 Vbeta and 13 Jbeta primers characterized the PCR. The assay was immunoSEQ multiplex PCR, and TCRdb's table has in-frame clones only and misses some. Of 150,000 or so clones listed, around 73% are singletons. Source material: PBMCs. Every receptor here comes from a female donor in good health and CMV-seronegative.

This clone was recorded a few times. The rearrangement uses TRBV9 and TRBJ1-1, with D perhaps TRBD1 (6 bases). Trimming left V 0 bases short and J 0 bases short, with 9 bases between. The V gene's germline CDR1 is SGDLS and CDR2 YYNGEE. The CDR3 length is 15 residues. The CDR3 DNA reads TGTGCCAGCAGCGTAGGACAGGTCATGAACACTGAAGCTTTCTTT. It codes for CASSVGQVMNTEAFF.

This clone showed up just a few times. The chain employs TRBV10-1 and TRBJ1-1; D gene uncertain. Trimming pared 7 bases from V and 1 base from J, leaving 10 bases between. This CDR3 is 13 amino acids long. Per the germline V gene, CDR1 is WNHNN and CDR2 is SYGVQD (reference sequence). In DNA form, the CDR3 reads TGCGCCAGCACCCTGTCCCCGAACACTGAAGCTTTCTTT. It translates to CASTLSPNTEAFF.

This clone appeared a few times. V is TRBV29-1 and J is TRBJ1-1; possibly TRBD1 for D (5 bases). Per the germline V gene, CDR1 is SQVTM and CDR2 is ANQGSEA. The ends were cut back, 4 bases at V and 4 bases at J, with 10 bases in the middle. This CDR3 comprises 12 residues. CDR3 DNA sequence: TGCAGCGTTGCGCAGGGAGGCACTGAAGCTTTCTTT. This translates into CSVAQGGTEAFF.

The rearrangement links TRBV5-1 to TRBJ2-5, with D possibly being TRBD2 (6 bases). The V and J ends lost 3 bases and 1 base respectively, with 7 bases between them. Looked up from germline, CDR1 is SGHRS and CDR2 is YFSETQ. The CDR3 length is 13 residues. CDR3 nucleotides: TGCGCCAGCAGCTACGGGGGCCAAGAGACCCAGTACTTC. Translated, it gives CASSYGGQETQYF.

J is TRBJ2-2 and V is TRBV11-1; 10 nucleotides align to TRBD1. Germline loops: CDR1 SGHAT, CDR2 FQDESV (reference sequence). CDR3 length equals 18 residues. Trimming removed 3 bases from V and 6 bases from J; junction bases left unmatched: 13. The CDR3 DNA follows: TGTGCCAGCAGCTTCGGCGCCCCGGGACAGGGGATCCCCGGGGAGCTGTTTTTT. Its protein is CASSFGAPGQGIPGELFF.

This clone was counted a few times. The chain joins TRBV19 to TRBJ1-4; 9 bases align to TRBD1. The V gene's germline CDR1 is LNHDA and CDR2 SQIVND (reference sequence). V was pared by 5 bases and J by 2 bases, with 6 bases of the junction left unmatched. The CDR3 has 16 residues. CDR3 amino acids: CASSLGQGHTNEKLFF. CDR3 DNA sequence: TGTGCCAGTAGTCTTGGACAGGGGCATACTAATGAAAAACTGTTTTTT.

CDR3 in amino acids: CASSPTGSGRLYEQYF. As DNA, the CDR3 is TGTGCCAGCAGCCCAACGGGTAGCGGGAGGTTATACGAGCAGTACTTC. The chain is built from TRBV7-3 and TRBJ2-7; 10 nucleotides agree with TRBD2. This CDR3 is built from 16 residues. After removal of 5 bases from V and 4 bases from J, the junction contained 11 bases not matched to a gene. Germline V lookup: CDR1 SGHTA, CDR2 FQGTGA.

The rearrangement uses TRBV19 and TRBJ1-1, with D perhaps matching TRBD1 (6 bases). Trimming shortened V by 4 bases and J by 7 bases, and 13 bases separated the two germline ends. The germline V gene has CDR1 LNHDA and CDR2 SQIVND (reference sequence). The CDR3 consists of 13 residues. This CDR3 reads CASSTNRAGEAFF. DNA of the CDR3: TGTGCCAGTAGTACCAACAGGGCGGGTGAAGCTTTCTTT. Based on the CDR3 plus reference TRBV19 and TRBJ1-1, the full variable domain is DGGITQSPKYLFRKEGQNVTLSCEQNLNHDAMYWYRQDPGQGLRLIYYSQIVNDFQKGDIAEGYSVSREKKESFPLTVTSAQKNPTAFYLCASSTNRAGEAFFGQGTRLTVV.

V usage is TRBV7-9 and J usage is TRBJ1-6; 7 nucleotides agree with TRBD1. Germline trimming cut 3 bases from V and 7 bases from J; bases unmatched to any gene: 12. This CDR3 is 17 amino acids long. CDR1 and CDR2 from the germline V gene are SEHNR and FQNEAQ (reference sequence). The CDR3 nucleotides are TGTGCCAGCAGCTTGAGTGGGAGACAGGGTCAGAATTCACCCCTCCACTTT. Amino acids: CASSLSGRQGQNSPLHF.

The chain links TRBV5-1 to TRBJ2-7, with 9 bases aligning to TRBD2. Unmatched junction bases numbered 4, after V lost 0 bases and J lost 0 bases. From germline, CDR1 is SGHRS and CDR2 YFSETQ. The CDR3 sequence is 16 residues long. Here the CDR3 DNA reads TGCGCCAGCAGCTTGGATAGCGGGGGTTCCTCCTACGAGCAGTACTTC. Its translation: CASSLDSGGSSYEQYF.

V is TRBV5-4 and J is TRBJ1-3; D gene unclear. Between the trimmed V and J ends, which lost 0 bases and 2 bases, there was a span of 15 bases. Per germline, CDR1 SGHNT and CDR2 YYREEE (reference sequence). This CDR3 has 17 amino acids. The CDR3: CASSLALTNGPGNTIYF. CDR3 DNA sequence: TGTGCCAGCAGCTTGGCCCTCACGAATGGGCCTGGAAACACCATATATTTT.

The sample holds a few counts of this clone. The gene calls are TRBV4-1 and TRBJ2-1; TRBD2 is a possible D gene (6 bases). CDR3 length: 13 residues. Per germline, CDR1 MGHRA and CDR2 YSYEKL. V lost 2 bases, J lost 9 bases, and 11 bases lay in between. CDR3 bases: TGCGCCAGCAGCCAACTAATGGAGGGTGAGCAGTTCTTC. It yields the protein CASSQLMEGEQFF.

This clone showed up just once. This chain joins TRBV27 and TRBJ2-1; the match to TRBD2 covers 8 bases. The V gene's germline CDR1 is MNHEY and CDR2 SMNVEV (reference sequence). Trimming took 6 bases from V and 7 from J; bases not matched to a gene: 8. This CDR3 is built from 14 residues. CDR3 loop: CASSRGLGGNEQFF. The CDR3 region has the DNA TGTGCCAGCAGCCGGGGACTAGGAGGGAATGAGCAGTTCTTC.

V gene TRBV5-4 combines with J gene TRBJ1-1, with D perhaps matching TRBD1 (5 bases). Germline assignment: CDR1 SGHNT and CDR2 YYREEE (reference sequence). V lost 4 bases and J lost 7, with 11 bases in between. The CDR3 spans 12 residues. The CDR3 bases are TGTGCCAGCAGCATCGGGGGAGGTGAAGCTTTCTTT. Translated, it gives CASSIGGGEAFF.

The gene calls are TRBV7-2 and TRBJ1-2, with 7 nucleotides matching TRBD1. CDR3 length: 13 amino acids. V was pared by 5 bases and J by 2 bases, with 2 bases of the junction left unmatched. Germline V gives CDR1 SGHTA, CDR2 FQGNSA. The CDR3 reads CASSLRGNYGYTF. CDR3 nucleotide sequence: TGTGCCAGCAGCCTCAGGGGGAACTATGGCTACACCTTC.

The chain uses TRBV9 and TRBJ2-7, with D maybe TRBD2 (7 bases). The V gene's germline CDR1 is SGDLS and CDR2 YYNGEE. The V and J ends lost 0 bases and 2 bases respectively, with 12 bases between them. The CDR3 covers 15 residues. Here the CDR3 reads CASSVEGGTAYEQYF. For the CDR3, the DNA is TGTGCCAGCAGCGTAGAGGGGGGGACGGCCTACGAGCAGTACTTC.

This rearrangement joins TRBV7-2 to TRBJ1-2, with D tentatively TRBD1 (5 bases). Germline-derived CDR1 and CDR2 are SGHTA and FQGNSA. CDR3 length: 15 amino acids. Trimming cost V 4 bases and J 4 bases, with 16 bases left between them. The chain's CDR3 is CASSSRRGFAYGYTF. CDR3 nucleotides: TGTGCCAGCAGCTCAAGGAGGGGTTTTGCCTATGGCTACACCTTC.

CDR3 in DNA: TGTGCCAGCAGGATGGGGAGGTACGAGCAGTACTTC. Translation: CASRMGRYEQYF. This chain uses TRBV27 with TRBJ2-5; maybe TRBD2 (6 bases). The J call may not be correct, given that the DNA end is closer to TRBJ2-7. CDR1 and CDR2 (germline): MNHEY, SMNVEV (reference sequence). This CDR3 comprises 12 residues.

This clone was seen once. This chain joins TRBV27 and TRBJ2-7, with D possibly TRBD2 on 5 matching bases. Germline CDR1 MNHEY, CDR2 SMNVEV (reference sequence). The CDR3 has 13 residues. Trimming stripped 5 bases from V and 0 bases from J, with 8 bases between. The CDR3 nucleotides are TGTGCCAGCAGTCGCGGGCGCTCCTACGAGCAGTACTTC. Translation: CASSRGRSYEQYF.

The chain couples TRBV6-5 to TRBJ1-3, with TRBD1 identical over 10 bases. The germline V gene has CDR1 MNHEY and CDR2 SVGAGI. V shed 4 bases and J 4 bases; nucleotides not matched to a gene: 7. The CDR3 length is 16 residues. In DNA form, the CDR3 reads TGTGCCAGCAGTTTCGCGACAGGGGGCGGAGGAAACACCATATATTTT. It is translated as CASSFATGGGGNTIYF.

CDR3 in amino acids: CASSGEGRTESGNTIYF. CDR3 coding DNA: TGTGCCAGCAGCGGTGAAGGGAGGACGGAGTCTGGAAACACCATATATTTT. The genes are TRBV9 and TRBJ1-3; D is uncertain. V shed 3 bases and J shed 1 base, with 17 bases lying between them. CDR3 size: 17 residues. The germline V gene has CDR1 SGDLS and CDR2 YYNGEE.

This clone was counted a single time. This sample includes further DNA sequences coding for the same CDR3. The chain recombines TRBV27 with TRBJ2-3; D gene ambiguous. V was shortened by 7 bases and J by 9 bases, with 11 bases between the two germline ends. Germline CDR1 MNHEY, CDR2 SMNVEV (reference sequence). The CDR3 covers 11 residues. CDR3 loop: CASNLGLTQYF. The CDR3 region has the DNA TGTGCCAGCAATCTAGGTCTCACGCAGTATTTT.

V usage is TRBV27 and J usage is TRBJ1-2, with 7 bases identical to TRBD1. The CDR3 extends over 16 amino acids. The germline gives CDR1 MNHEY, CDR2 SMNVEV (reference sequence). V lost 3 bases, J lost 5 bases, and 12 bases stayed unmatched. CDR3 bases: TGTGCCAGCAGTTTGAAGGACGCGACAGGGCCTTATGGCTACACCTTC. Encoded protein: CASSLKDATGPYGYTF.

This clone was seen more than once but under ten times. The CDR3 loop reads CASSLLGGPNEKLFF. In nucleotides, the CDR3 is TGTGCCAGCAGTTTGTTGGGGGGTCCTAATGAAAAACTGTTTTTT. The J gene is TRBJ1-4, the V gene TRBV28, with D perhaps matching TRBD1 (5 bases). From germline, CDR1 is MDHEN and CDR2 SYDVKM. The CDR3 contains 15 residues. Trimming shortened V by 3 bases and J by 3 bases, and 11 bases separated the two germline ends.

The rearrangement links TRBV29-1 to TRBJ1-1; TRBD1 might be the D (5 bases). Trimming stripped 1 base from V and 0 bases from J, with 15 bases between. This CDR3 is 16 amino acids long. CDR1 and CDR2 (germline): SQVTM, ANQGSEA. The chain's CDR3 is CSVEGRQSLLNTEAFF. The CDR3 region has the DNA TGCAGCGTTGAAGGGAGACAGAGCCTCTTGAACACTGAAGCTTTCTTT.

This chain links TRBV11-3 with TRBJ1-3; D is unclear. The CDR3 sequence is 14 residues long. CDR1 SGHNT and CDR2 YENEEA come from the germline V gene. The ends were cut back, 1 base at V and 3 bases at J, with 7 bases in the middle. CDR3 nucleotide sequence: TGTGCCAGCAGCTTAGGGCAGAATGGAAACACCATATATTTT. It yields the protein CASSLGQNGNTIYF.

V gene TRBV27 combines with J gene TRBJ1-1, with TRBD1 matching 11 bases. Looked up from germline, CDR1 is MNHEY and CDR2 is SMNVEV (reference sequence). Trimming cost V 7 bases and J 1 base; bases outside gene matches: 11. The CDR3 runs to 17 residues. The CDR3 spells CASTQEDRGQGNTEAFF. The CDR3 region has the DNA TGTGCCAGCACCCAAGAGGACAGGGGGCAGGGGAACACTGAAGCTTTCTTT.

This chain joins TRBV9 and TRBJ1-1, with TRBD1 matching over 8 bases. The CDR3 is 16 residues long. With 4 bases clipped from V and 0 bases from J, the junction kept 8 bases outside the gene matches. Germline loops: CDR1 SGDLS, CDR2 YYNGEE. CDR3 sequence reads: CASSLTGGKLNTEAFF. CDR3 coding DNA: TGTGCCAGCAGCCTTACAGGGGGTAAACTGAACACTGAAGCTTTCTTT.

V gene TRBV27 combines with J gene TRBJ2-3, with 11 bases lining up with TRBD1. The J segment lost 6 bases and the V segment lost 6 bases, leaving 14 bases of the junction unmatched. Germline values: CDR1 MNHEY, CDR2 SMNVEV (reference sequence). There are 17 residues in the CDR3. The CDR3 DNA reads TGTGCCAGCAGCTCACTCCGGACAGGGGGCTTTCGGGATACGCAGTATTTT. It translates to CASSSLRTGGFRDTQYF.

Notes on this clone: An end of the junction differs from the germline gene, which may be a read error. The same CDR3 also results from other DNA sequences found in this sample. The chain recombines TRBV27 with TRBJ2-7; TRBD1 matches at 9 bases. The CDR3 is made up of 16 amino acids. Germline-derived CDR1 and CDR2 are MNHEY and SMNVEV (reference sequence). CDR3 region: CASSPRQGEAPYEQYF. CDR3 nucleotides: TGCGCCAGCAGTCCCCGACAGGGGGAAGCCCCCTACGAGCAGTACTTC.